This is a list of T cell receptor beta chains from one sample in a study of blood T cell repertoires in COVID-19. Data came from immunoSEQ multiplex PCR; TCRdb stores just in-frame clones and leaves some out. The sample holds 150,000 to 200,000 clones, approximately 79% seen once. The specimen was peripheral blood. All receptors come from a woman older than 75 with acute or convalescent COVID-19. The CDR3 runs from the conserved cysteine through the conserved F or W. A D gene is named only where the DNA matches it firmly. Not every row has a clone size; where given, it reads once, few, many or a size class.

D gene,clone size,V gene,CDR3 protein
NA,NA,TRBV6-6,CASSQKQEYNEQFF
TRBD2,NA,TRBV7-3,CASSLGRGGQGNEQFF
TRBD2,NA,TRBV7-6,CASSLAGASGSYNEQFF
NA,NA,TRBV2,CASTPGSVEQYF
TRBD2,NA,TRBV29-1,CSVVWAGVAYNEQFF
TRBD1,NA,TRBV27,CASNNGGTGISGEQFF
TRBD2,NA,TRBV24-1,CATSDQARTSGSHEQFF
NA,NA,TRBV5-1,CASSLEHPYEQYF
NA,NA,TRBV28,CASSSGTGSGYTF
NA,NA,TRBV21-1,CASSKRRGEQYF
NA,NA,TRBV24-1,CATMRRQNNEQFF
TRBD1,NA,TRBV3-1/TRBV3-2,CASRREQGAAEKLFF
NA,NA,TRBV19,CASTRGRTDTQYF
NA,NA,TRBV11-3,CASSFSGSTEAFF
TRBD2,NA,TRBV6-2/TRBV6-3,CASSYPMLAGLGDEQYF
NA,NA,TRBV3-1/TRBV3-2,CASSQGGKNIQYF
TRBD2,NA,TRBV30,CAWSGERDLNTGELFF
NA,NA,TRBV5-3,CARSFPTGPHEKLFF
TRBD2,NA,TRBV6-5,CASRNSGNPYNEQFF
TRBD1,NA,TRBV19,CASRSQGVTEAFF
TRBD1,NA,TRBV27,CASSPYRGETQYF
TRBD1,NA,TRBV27,CASGPGQVFLNTEAFF
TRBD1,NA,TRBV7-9,CASSMPKTGTVTGELFF
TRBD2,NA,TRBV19,CASSISPGGGDEQYF
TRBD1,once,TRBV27,CASSYGQGLGQPQHF
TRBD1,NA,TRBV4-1,CASSQDPGGSAYEQYF
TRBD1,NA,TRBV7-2,CASSPGQGPPYRGGELFF
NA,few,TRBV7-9,CASSSGQSYYGYTF
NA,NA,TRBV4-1,CASSQEERARYEQYF
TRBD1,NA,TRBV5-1,CASSLEGQPTDTQYF
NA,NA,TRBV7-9,CASSPKQGAAEAFF
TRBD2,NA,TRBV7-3,CASSSGLAGNTGELFF
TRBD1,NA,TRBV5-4,CASSREGAGMYSPLHF
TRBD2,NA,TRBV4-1,CASSQAGTSGYNEQFF
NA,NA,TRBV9,CASSVNQGPLGGYTF
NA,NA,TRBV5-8,CASNRGLISTDTQYF
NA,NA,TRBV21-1,CASSKANRCQRGRFGYTF
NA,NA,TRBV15,CATSRGEGANVLTF
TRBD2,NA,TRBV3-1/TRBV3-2,CASSQGTSVSDTQYF
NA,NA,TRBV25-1,CASRTGGSTDTQYF
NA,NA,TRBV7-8,CASSPWDSDTEAFF
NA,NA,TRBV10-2,CASTEGGRRQPQHF
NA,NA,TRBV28,CASRPTGQGNQPQHF
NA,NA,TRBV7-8,CASSIQGVDSYEQYF
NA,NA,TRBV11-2,CASSPRDLHYEQYF
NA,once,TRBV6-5,CASSYPGGEKLFF